What follows are 2 T cell receptor beta chains derived from one specimen sequenced in a study of cytomegalovirus exposure and HLA in healthy donors. The PCR had 60 Vbeta and 13 Jbeta primers. Assay used: immunoSEQ multiplex PCR; TCRdb lists only in-frame clones, some missing. This repertoire includes approximately 110,000 clones. Specimen: PBMCs. The source is a man aged 18-30 years in good health and CMV-seronegative.

The chain joins TRBV7-2 to TRBJ2-3; D is possibly TRBD1 (7 bases). V was shortened by 5 bases and J by 8 bases, with 20 bases between the two germline ends. The CDR3 has 15 residues. Germline CDR1 and CDR2: SGHTA and FQGNSA. DNA of the CDR3: TGTGCCAGCAGCCTAGGTCCGGGCAGGGGGGTTACGCAGTATTTT. This encodes CASSLGPGRGVTQYF.

This CDR3 is CASSPGTVDNSPLHF. CDR3 DNA sequence: TGCGCCAGCAGCCCGGGGACAGTTGATAATTCACCCCTCCACTTT. The rearrangement uses TRBV5-1 and TRBJ1-6, with 7 nucleotides matching TRBD1. This CDR3 has 15 residues. The V gene end was trimmed by 4 bases and the J gene end by 5 bases; junction bases not matched to a gene: 6. Germline CDR1 is SGHRS and CDR2 is YFSETQ.